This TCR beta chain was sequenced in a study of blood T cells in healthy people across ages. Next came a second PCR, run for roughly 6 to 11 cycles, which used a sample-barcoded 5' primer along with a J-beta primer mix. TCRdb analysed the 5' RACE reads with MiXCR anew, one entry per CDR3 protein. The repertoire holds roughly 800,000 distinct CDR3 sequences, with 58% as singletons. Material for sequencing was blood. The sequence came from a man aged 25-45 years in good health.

CDR3 sequence: CSVGRGSSYEQYF. The DNA of the CDR3 is TGCAGCGTTGGGCGGGGCAGCTCCTACGAGCAGTACTTC. The rearrangement uses TRBV29-1 and TRBJ2-7; D is possibly TRBD2 (6 bases). The CDR3 extends over 13 amino acids. CDR1 is SQVTM, CDR2 ANQGSEA, per germline. With 4 bases removed from V and 0 bases from J, the gap between germline ends came to 10 bases.